This is a list of T cell receptor beta chains from one sample in a study of cytomegalovirus exposure and HLA in healthy donors. Clones were read by immunoSEQ multiplex PCR, and TCRdb kept only the in-frame ones, dropping some. Of 75,000 to 100,000 clones in the sample, 65% to 85% were seen once. The sample consisted of PBMCs. Every receptor here comes from a man in his forties or fifties in good health and CMV-seropositive. Both conserved end residues are trimmed from each CDR3. A D gene is named only where the DNA matches it firmly.

d_call j_call v_call cdr3_aa
. TRBJ1-1 TRBV19 ASRQTGSNTEAF
TRBD1 TRBJ1-5 TRBV28 ASNTLQHPQGQPQH
TRBD1 TRBJ2-7 TRBV11-3 ASSDRTGVNEQY
. TRBJ1-5 TRBV5-1 ASSPQGFNQPQH
TRBD1 TRBJ2-2 TRBV6-6 ASSYLGQDNTGELF
TRBD2 TRBJ2-1 TRBV18 ASSPLRTSGGANEQF
TRBD2 TRBJ2-7 TRBV19 ASRSPGSGRSYEQY
TRBD1 TRBJ2-7 TRBV10-3 AIGQGATEQY
. TRBJ2-1 TRBV5-1 ASSDLGSAYNEQF
. TRBJ1-5 TRBV18 ASSGVYSNQPQH
TRBD1 TRBJ2-5 TRBV6-6 ASTDRAGETQY
TRBD1 TRBJ1-1 TRBV27 ATARQGYTEAF
TRBD2 TRBJ2-7 TRBV19 ASSLAGVTYEQY
. TRBJ2-3 TRBV5-6 ASSLGGGLRTDTQY
. TRBJ1-2 TRBV7-9 ASSEGAASYGYT
TRBD1 TRBJ1-5 TRBV28 ASSSPRGQHNQPQH
TRBD1 TRBJ1-1 TRBV18 ASSPPGTAIPEAF
. TRBJ2-7 TRBV11-2 ASSFELVTYEQY
. TRBJ2-7 TRBV5-1 ASSRSRGLGYEQY
. TRBJ1-5 TRBV30 AWSSGLGQPQH
. TRBJ2-6 TRBV2 ASSPGNGANGLT
. TRBJ2-7 TRBV5-6 ASSSPGQIDEQY
TRBD2 TRBJ2-3 TRBV15 ATSGGTSGGTDTQY
TRBD2 TRBJ2-2 TRBV6-5 ASSSGPGGSTGELF
. TRBJ1-3 TRBV6-5 ASSRQEYSGNTIY
. TRBJ1-4 TRBV19 ASSMAGTPNEKLF
TRBD1 TRBJ1-1 TRBV7-3 ASSNDRVTEAF
TRBD1 TRBJ2-2 TRBV28 ASSSGQGALGGELF
. TRBJ2-2 TRBV27 ASSYRSSNTGELF
. TRBJ2-7 TRBV19 ASSIAGDRYEQY
. TRBJ2-7 TRBV28 ASSLAGLYYEQY
. TRBJ2-7 TRBV6-1 ASTERLAGEQY
. TRBJ2-7 TRBV10-3 ATTTRLVRYEQY
. TRBJ2-5 TRBV5-4 ASSKGGEETQY
TRBD2 TRBJ2-5 TRBV6-1 ASSEVAGGETQY
. TRBJ2-3 TRBV5-1 ASSSTGRADTQY
. TRBJ2-3 TRBV11-2 ASSLFADTQY
TRBD1 TRBJ1-3 TRBV5-1 ASAGTDGNTIY
. TRBJ1-5 TRBV18 ASSPRGQGQPQH
. TRBJ1-3 TRBV5-1 ASSLSNGGSGNTIY
. TRBJ2-2 TRBV11-3 ASTTSGSAGELF
TRBD1 TRBJ2-1 TRBV2 ASSDRGEQF
. . TRBV7-9 SSSFAYEQY
TRBD1 TRBJ2-6 TRBV10-3 AIKSNRGLGANVLT
. TRBJ1-5 TRBV4-1 ASSQDLGRSNQPQH
TRBD1 TRBJ2-1 TRBV18 ASSGGQVPYNEQF
. TRBJ1-1 TRBV7-2 ASSPPGYEAF
TRBD1 TRBJ2-7 TRBV29-1 SVARDRVAYEQY
. TRBJ2-1 TRBV5-1 ASSLGQGPTVDEQF
TRBD1 TRBJ1-4 TRBV4-1 ASSLNRGQEKLF
. TRBJ2-7 TRBV10-1 ASSALGGESREQY
TRBD1 TRBJ1-4 TRBV11-2 ASRPSGTGIFSLF